A selection of T cell receptor beta chains follows, all from one sample in a study of blood T cell repertoires in COVID-19. The protocol was immunoSEQ multiplex PCR, while the TCRdb copy is restricted to in-frame clones and leaves out a portion. This table holds about 380,000 clones, 85% found once. Sequencing input: peripheral blood. These receptors all stem from a young woman with acute or convalescent COVID-19. Both conserved end residues are part of each CDR3. The D gene is left open where the match is weak. Size is stated for part of the rows, as once, few or many counts, or as a class when the clone is expanded.

.	TRBV28	TRBJ2-7	TRBD2	TGTGCCAGCAGGCCCTCGGGGGGTTCGGGCGAGCAGTACTTC	CASRPSGGSGEQYF
.	TRBV9	TRBJ2-7	.	TGTGCCAGCAGCGTAAGTCCTTTGAGCGTTCACGAGCAGTACTTC	CASSVSPLSVHEQYF
.	TRBV4-2	TRBJ1-5	.	TGTGCCAGCAGCCATTCCCGGCAGCCCCAGCATTTT	CASSHSRQPQHF
.	TRBV7-8	TRBJ2-7	.	TGTGCCAGCAGCTTAGTTACCGGCTCCTACGAGCAGTACTTC	CASSLVTGSYEQYF
once	TRBV10-3	TRBJ2-1	.	TGTGCCATCAGTGCAGCGTCGGGAGTGGTAAATGAGCAGTTCTTC	CAISAASGVVNEQFF
.	TRBV6-6	TRBJ2-7	TRBD2	TGTGCCAGCAGTCTGGGACTAGCGGGAGCCTTCGGGATCTACGAGCAGTACTTC	CASSLGLAGAFGIYEQYF
.	TRBV5-4	TRBJ1-6	.	TGTGCCAGCAGCTGGCGTCCGCGGGCAGACAATTCACCCCTCCACTTT	CASSWRPRADNSPLHF
.	TRBV6-6	TRBJ1-2	TRBD1	TGTGCCAGCAGTTACACCGGGACAGGGAAAGAAGATGGCTACACCTTC	CASSYTGTGKEDGYTF
.	TRBV11-2	TRBJ2-2	TRBD2	TGTGCCAGCAGCTTAGTTTTTGGCGGGGGTGACACCGGGGAGCTGTTTTTT	CASSLVFGGGDTGELFF
.	TRBV27	TRBJ2-7	.	TGTGCCAGCAGTTTATCAGGGGCCTACGAGCAGTACTTC	CASSLSGAYEQYF
.	TRBV29-1	TRBJ1-1	.	TGCAGCGTTGAAGTGTCCGCGGGCACTGAAGCTTTCTTT	CSVEVSAGTEAFF
.	TRBV30	TRBJ1-1	.	TGTGCCTGGAGTGTATATATTGAAGCTTTCTTT	CAWSVYIEAFF
.	TRBV5-1	TRBJ1-1	TRBD1	TGCGCCAGCAGCTCTACAGGGGCGGACACTGAAGCTTTCTTT	CASSSTGADTEAFF
few	TRBV27	TRBJ1-5	.	TGTGCCAGCAGTTTATCAGGGGTGGGTCAGCCCCAGCATTTT	CASSLSGVGQPQHF
.	TRBV5-8	TRBJ1-6	.	TGTGCCAGCAGCTTGTACGGGGGGTTGGGGAGGAATTCACCCCTCCACTTT	CASSLYGGLGRNSPLHF
once	TRBV30	TRBJ2-1	.	TGTGCCTGGAGTCTATCTAGCAGTGACAATGAGCAGTTCTTC	CAWSLSSSDNEQFF
once	TRBV28	TRBJ2-1	TRBD2	TGTGCCAGCAGTTTTAGACTAGCGGGAGGCCCGCAGCTCTTC	CASSFRLAGGPQLF
.	TRBV6-1	TRBJ1-6	.	TGTGCCAGCAGTGAAGCGCTGCCAGGGTCCCGTAATTCACCCCTCCACTTT	CASSEALPGSRNSPLHF
few	TRBV5-5	TRBJ2-7	.	TGTGCCAGCAGCCGGGGGACTGCCCGGGCCGAGCAGTACTTC	CASSRGTARAEQYF
.	TRBV29-1	TRBJ1-3	TRBD1	TGCAGCGTTGAAGTTACAGGGGAGGACACCATATATTTT	CSVEVTGEDTIYF
.	TRBV4-1	TRBJ2-1	.	TGCGCCAGCAGCCAAGGACAGAGCGAATACTACAATGAGCAGTTCTTC	CASSQGQSEYYNEQFF
.	TRBV10-2	TRBJ2-5	.	TGCGCCAGCACGTTCAAGGGGCGTGGAGAGACCCAGTACTTC	CASTFKGRGETQYF
.	TRBV14	TRBJ2-2	.	TGTGCCAGCAGCCAAGCACAGGGCGGCACCGGGGAGCTGTTTTTT	CASSQAQGGTGELFF
.	TRBV19	TRBJ1-1	.	TGTGCCAGTAGTAGCCGGGATGAAGCTTTCTTT	CASSSRDEAFF
.	TRBV15	TRBJ1-3	TRBD1	TGTGCCACCAGCAGAGTAGGGACAGGGGCTGTTTATGGAATCGGAAACACCATATATTTT	CATSRVGTGAVYGIGNTIYF
.	TRBV19	TRBJ2-5	TRBD2	TGTGCCAGTAGTTCGTGGACTAGCGGGGGCAAAGAGACCCAGTACTTC	CASSSWTSGGKETQYF
.	TRBV14	TRBJ1-2	.	TGTGCCAGCAGCGGGGCAGGACGACCCGCCAGCTACACCTTC	CASSGAGRPASYTF
.	TRBV6-6	TRBJ2-7	TRBD2	TGTGCCAGCAGTTTACTAGCGGGCGCCTACGAGCAGTACTTC	CASSLLAGAYEQYF
.	TRBV30	TRBJ1-6	.	TGTGCCTGGAGTGCCGACTGGAGTAATTCACCCCTCCACTTT	CAWSADWSNSPLHF
few	TRBV9	TRBJ2-5	TRBD1	TGTGCCAGCAGCGCCGGACAGGCAGAAGAGACCCAGTACTTC	CASSAGQAEETQYF
.	TRBV4-1	TRBJ2-7	.	TGCGCCAGCAGTCAGGGGGGTAGCGAGCAGTACTTC	CASSQGGSEQYF
.	TRBV14	TRBJ2-7	.	TGTGCCAGCAGGTCCACCGCCGGGACTCCAAGCTACGAGCAGTACTTC	CASRSTAGTPSYEQYF
few	TRBV5-8	TRBJ1-2	.	TGTGCCAGCAGCTTTTTTGCACAGAACTATGGCTACACCTTC	CASSFFAQNYGYTF
.	TRBV5-1	TRBJ1-2	.	TGCGCCAGCAGCTTGGGGCAGGCGATTAACTATGGCTACACCTTC	CASSLGQAINYGYTF
.	TRBV2	TRBJ2-7	.	TGTGCCAGCAGTGAGTGGCCGATGGGCCAGGGCTCCGACGAGCAGTACTTC	CASSEWPMGQGSDEQYF
.	TRBV9	TRBJ1-1	.	TGTGCCAGCAGCCCCCGCGGGGCGGTTCAAGTTGAAGCTTTCTTT	CASSPRGAVQVEAFF
.	TRBV10-1	TRBJ1-2	TRBD1	TGCGCCAACCTCGACAGGGGGCAGGACTATGGCTACACCTTC	CANLDRGQDYGYTF
.	TRBV7-9	TRBJ2-1	TRBD2	TGTGCCAGCAGCTCGGGGACTAGCGTATACAATGAGCAGTTCTTC	CASSSGTSVYNEQFF
.	TRBV28	TRBJ1-6	.	TGTGCCAGCAGTCCTCGGCGCGGGGGGACCTATAATTCACCCCTCCACTTT	CASSPRRGGTYNSPLHF
once	TRBV19	TRBJ1-6	TRBD1	TGTGCCAGTAGTATAGTAGGTGGGGGACAGAATAATTCACCCCTCCACTTT	CASSIVGGGQNNSPLHF
.	TRBV24-1	TRBJ2-3	.	TGTGCCACCAGTGACATCTACACAGATACGCAGTATTTT	CATSDIYTDTQYF
.	TRBV30	TRBJ1-1	TRBD1	TGTGCCTGGAGTGAGGGGACAGCGAACACTGAAGCTTTCTTT	CAWSEGTANTEAFF
.	TRBV30	TRBJ2-2	TRBD2	TGTGCCTGGAGTTCCACTAGCGGGGGGATGAACACCGGGGAGCTGTTTTTT	CAWSSTSGGMNTGELFF
.	TRBV28	TRBJ2-1	TRBD2	TGTGCCAGCAGTTCCCCCCCGGGCGGGAGCTCCTACAATGAGCAGTTCTTC	CASSSPPGGSSYNEQFF
.	TRBV19	TRBJ1-5	.	TGTGCCAGTAGTCTCCAGGGAAATCAGCCCCAGCATTTT	CASSLQGNQPQHF
.	TRBV7-9	TRBJ1-2	.	TGTGCCAGCAGCCCCCCCGGCGACACAAGTCTGATTAACTATGGCTACACCTTC	CASSPPGDTSLINYGYTF
.	TRBV21-1	TRBJ2-5	.	TGTGCCAGCAGCAAAGCCCGCGGCGGAGAAGACCAAGAGACCCAGTACTTC	CASSKARGGEDQETQYF
.	TRBV7-2	TRBJ2-5	TRBD2	TGTGCCAGCAGCTTAGAAAGGGGGACTAGCGCCATTCAAGAGACCCAGTACTTC	CASSLERGTSAIQETQYF